The 10 T cell receptor beta chains below come from one sample, sequenced in a study of blood T cells in healthy people across ages. Primed by a sample-barcoded 5' primer and a J-beta primer mix, a second PCR proceeded for roughly 6 to 12 cycles. MiXCR, applied by TCRdb to the 5' RACE reads, yields one record per CDR3 protein. This sample yields roughly 1,700,000 distinct CDR3 sequences, of which roughly 28% are seen a single time; 6.5% to 8.5% belongs to the top ten. Sample: blood. These receptors came from a woman aged 30 to 39 in good health.

Comment on this clonotype: Being one base from a much bigger clone, this may be a read error. The chain is built from TRBV14 and TRBJ2-1, with D maybe TRBD2 (5 bases). The CDR3 is made up of 16 amino acids. Germline CDR1 and CDR2: SGHDN and FVKESK. CDR3 bases: TGTGCCGGCAGCCAAGAAGTCGGGGACTCCTACAATGAGCAGTTCTTC. This gives the protein CAGSQEVGDSYNEQFF.

This clonotype showed up many times. The chain has TRBV28 and TRBJ2-5; D tentatively fits TRBD1 or TRBD2 (5 bases each). Germline values: CDR1 MDHEN, CDR2 SYDVKM. Trimming took 6 bases from V and 1 from J, leaving 21 bases between them. CDR3 size: 17 residues. The DNA of the CDR3 is TGTGCCAGCAGGCAGGACCTTACTCGGGGCCTCCAAGAGACCCAGTACTTC. It specifies CASRQDLTRGLQETQYF. The variable domain in full, completed from reference TRBV28 and TRBJ2-5, reads DVKVTQSSRYLVKRTGEKVFLECVQDMDHENMFWYRQDPGLGLRLIYFSYDVKMKEKGDIPEGYSVSREKKERFSLILESASTNQTSMYLCASRQDLTRGLQETQYFGPGTRLLVL.

This clonotype was seen only a few times. This sequence joins TRBV5-6 and TRBJ2-1, with TRBD1 as a possible D gene (5 bases). In germline, CDR1 is SGHDT, CDR2 YYEEEE. The V gene lost 1 base and the J gene lost 12 bases, with 8 bases spanning the gap. The CDR3 extends over 11 amino acids. The CDR3 reads CASSLRQGQFF. The CDR3 region has the DNA TGTGCCAGCAGCTTGAGGCAGGGGCAGTTCTTC.

This clonotype was counted ten times or more. The CDR3 sequence is CASSYSRWDEQFF. Written as DNA, the CDR3 is TGTGCCAGCAGTTACTCGAGGTGGGATGAGCAGTTCTTC. The rearrangement joins TRBV6-5 to TRBJ2-1; unclear D gene. This CDR3 comprises 13 residues. Trimming left V 0 bases short and J 8 bases short, with 8 bases between. Per the germline V gene, CDR1 is MNHEY and CDR2 is SVGAGI.

This rearrangement joins TRBV11-2 to TRBJ1-1; D is uncertain. CDR1 is SGHAT, CDR2 FQNNGV, per germline. The CDR3 totals 16 residues. V shed 4 bases and J shed 4 bases, with 19 bases lying between them. The CDR3 DNA reads as TGTGCCAGCAGCTCCGATCTAATGGGAGCGAGCACTGAAGCTTTCTTT. Its translation: CASSSDLMGASTEAFF.

The sample holds a few counts of this clonotype. A much larger clone is a single base away; this may be a read error. V is TRBV11-2 and J is TRBJ1-6; D is perhaps TRBD1 (5 bases). CDR1 SGHAT and CDR2 FQNNGV come from the germline V gene. The CDR3 totals 13 residues. V was cut by 11 bases and J by 9 bases, with 17 bases left in between. DNA for the CDR3: TGTGCCGGAGGACGGGGGGTTGGTTCACCCCTCCACTTT. As protein: CAGGRGVGSPLHF.

The sample holds a few counts of this clonotype. V usage is TRBV6-2 or TRBV6-3 and J usage is TRBJ2-4, with D perhaps assigned TRBD1 or TRBD2 (5 bases each). CDR1 and CDR2 from the germline V gene are MNHEY and SVGEGT. CDR3 length: 13 amino acids. Trimming took off 2 bases at V and 7 bases at J, with 9 bases between the two ends. The CDR3 DNA reads TGTGCCAGCAGTTACGGGGGACGGAACATTCAGTACTTC. It yields the protein CASSYGGRNIQYF.

The chain carries TRBV19 and TRBJ1-4, with D maybe TRBD1 (5 bases). V lost 5 bases and J 8 bases, leaving 15 bases between the germline ends. Germline values: CDR1 LNHDA, CDR2 SQIVND (reference sequence). This CDR3 contains 14 residues. The CDR3 region is CASSFTGAGEKLFF. CDR3 in DNA: TGTGCCAGTAGTTTTACCGGGGCCGGAGAAAAACTGTTTTTT.

The chain links TRBV14 to TRBJ1-1; 8 bases are a match to TRBD1. Germline trimming cut 4 bases from V and 7 bases from J; bases unmatched to any gene: 5. The CDR3 spans 13 residues. Germline CDR1 SGHDN, CDR2 FVKESK. CDR3 in DNA: TGTGCCAGCAGCCTATTCGACAGGGGTGAAGCTTTCTTT. Residues: CASSLFDRGEAFF.

The sample holds a few counts of this clonotype. This CDR3 reads CASSQDEIGGPHQYF. The CDR3 DNA follows: TGCGCCAGCAGCCAAGACGAAATCGGGGGCCCCCACCAGTACTTC. V is TRBV4-1 and J is TRBJ2-5, with D possibly called TRBD1 or TRBD2 (6 bases each). V dropped 0 bases and J dropped 10 bases, with 18 bases sitting between them. The CDR3 is 15 residues long. The germline CDR1 and CDR2 sequences are MGHRA and YSYEKL.